These 9 T cell receptor beta chains were all obtained from the same sample, sequenced in a study of T-cell memory formation after mild COVID-19. TCRdb reprocessed the 5' RACE reads via MiXCR and lists one record per CDR3 protein. The table shows fewer than 400,000 distinct CDR3 sequences, with about 15% occurring only once. Sequencing input: PBMCs or a T cell subset sorted from them (not recorded which). The source of these receptors is a young man who had mild COVID-19 (a few samples of this study predate the infection). Cell type and time point are not known.

This clonotype was counted a few times. This chain uses TRBV12-3 or TRBV12-4 with TRBJ1-2; the D is unclear. V dropped 6 bases and J dropped 7 bases, with 9 bases sitting between them. CDR3 length: 11 residues. The CDR3 DNA is TGTGCCAGCAGCATCATGGGTGGCTACACCTTC. Amino acids: CASSIMGGYTF.

This clonotype came up a few times. V usage is TRBV12-3 or TRBV12-4 and J usage is TRBJ2-1, with 9 bases that match TRBD1. This CDR3 contains 16 residues. The V and J ends lost 6 bases and 1 base, in that order; junction bases with no gene match: 7. The DNA for the CDR3 is TGTGCCAGCAGCCCAACAGGGGGCGCGTCCTACAATGAGCAGTTCTTC. It codes for CASSPTGGASYNEQFF.

This clonotype came up a few times. V is TRBV5-1 and J is TRBJ2-1, with 8 bases aligning to TRBD1. The CDR3 loop spans 14 amino acids. Germline V gene sequence: CDR1 SGHRS, CDR2 YFSETQ. With V trimmed by 9 bases and J by 6 bases, 11 bases remained unmatched. The chain's CDR3 is CATKGQVGANEQFF. The CDR3 DNA follows: TGCGCCACGAAGGGACAGGTGGGGGCCAATGAGCAGTTCTTC.

A few counts support this clonotype. CDR3 in DNA: TGCAGTATTCCTCTAACGATGAACACTGAAGCTTTCTTT. Translation: CSIPLTMNTEAFF. The chain combines TRBV20-1 with TRBJ1-1, with no clear D. The CDR3 sequence is 13 residues long. V was pared by 8 bases and J by 0 bases, with 13 bases between. Germline V gene sequence: CDR1 DFQATT, CDR2 SNEGSKA (reference sequence).

This clonotype occurred a few times. This chain connects TRBV9 to TRBJ2-3, with D perhaps matching TRBD1 or TRBD2 (5 bases each). Germline V gives CDR1 SGDLS, CDR2 YYNGEE. V was cut by 1 base and J by 2 bases, with 11 bases left in between. The CDR3 totals 15 residues. The CDR3 sequence: CASSVYGAPTDTQYF. The DNA for the CDR3 is TGTGCCAGCAGCGTATACGGGGCCCCCACAGATACGCAGTATTTT.

The gene calls are TRBV14 and TRBJ2-3; tentative D call: TRBD2 (6 bases). The germline V gene encodes CDR1 SGHDN and CDR2 FVKESK. This CDR3 has 15 amino acids. V dropped 0 bases and J dropped 4 bases, with 11 bases sitting between them. The DNA for the CDR3 is TGTGCCAGCAGCCAAGATCCACTAGCAGCAGATACGCAGTATTTT. The encoded protein is CASSQDPLAADTQYF.

The rearrangement uses TRBV7-2 and TRBJ2-3; 13 bases map to TRBD2. CDR1 and CDR2 (germline): SGHTA, FQGNSA. This CDR3 is built from 15 residues. V dropped 6 bases and J dropped 4; count of bases not matched to a gene: 4. CDR3 nucleotides: TGTGCCAGCAGATGGACTAGCGGGGGCCCAGATACGCAGTATTTT. Translating it yields CASRWTSGGPDTQYF. Together with reference TRBV7-2 and TRBJ2-3, the CDR3 gives the full variable domain: GAGVSQSPSNKVTEKGKDVELRCDPISGHTALYWYRQSLGQGLEFLIYFQGNSAPDKSGLPSDRFSAERTGGSVSTLTIQRTQQEDSAVYLCASRWTSGGPDTQYFGPGTRLTVL.

The chain carries TRBV7-8 and TRBJ2-2, with 8 bases that match TRBD1. The CDR3 has 14 amino acids. The germline V gene encodes CDR1 SGHVS and CDR2 FQNEAQ. Unmatched junction bases numbered 6, after V lost 6 bases and J lost 6 bases. CDR3 bases: TGTGCCAGCAGGAGAGTACAGGGGGCCGGGGAGCTGTTTTTT. This translates into CASRRVQGAGELFF.

V is TRBV12-3 or TRBV12-4 and J is TRBJ1-5; no reliable D call. Trimming removed 3 bases at V and 7 bases at J, with 7 bases between. The length of the CDR3 is 12 residues. The CDR3 protein is CASSFFLQPQHF. In nucleotides, the CDR3 is TGTGCCAGCAGTTTTTTTTTGCAGCCCCAGCATTTT.